A selection of T cell receptor beta chains follows, all from one sample in a study of blood T cell repertoires in COVID-19. Profiled with immunoSEQ multiplex PCR; TCRdb holds only in-frame clones, not every one. The sample comprises about 480,000 clones, roughly 90% of which are singletons, and 1.8% rests with the top ten. Material: PBMCs or T cells enriched from blood (not recorded which). The receptors originated from a woman aged 40 to 55 who had recovered from COVID-19. Each CDR3 is given with its conserved first and last residue. D genes are given only for firm matches. The size field is filled for only some rows; it gives once, few, many or a size class.

clone_size: .; j_call: TRBJ1-3; v_call: TRBV18; d_call: .; cdr3_aa: CASSYTGGNTIYF; cdr3_nt: TGTGCCAGCTCCTACACCGGGGGAAACACCATATATTTT
clone_size: .; j_call: TRBJ2-7; v_call: TRBV5-1; d_call: TRBD1; cdr3_aa: CASSLVSGTGGYEQYF; cdr3_nt: TGCGCCAGCAGCTTGGTTTCGGGGACAGGGGGCTACGAGCAGTACTTC
clone_size: .; j_call: TRBJ2-7; v_call: TRBV16; d_call: .; cdr3_aa: CASSHLDQQGQYF; cdr3_nt: TGTGCCAGCAGCCACCTGGACCAACAGGGGCAGTACTTC
clone_size: .; j_call: TRBJ1-4; v_call: TRBV19; d_call: .; cdr3_aa: CASSIRSTEKLFF; cdr3_nt: TGTGCCAGTAGTATTCGGAGTACTGAAAAACTGTTTTTT
clone_size: .; j_call: TRBJ1-1; v_call: TRBV4-1; d_call: .; cdr3_aa: CASSHPDAAGSNTEAFF; cdr3_nt: TGCGCCAGCAGCCATCCCGACGCCGCAGGGTCGAACACTGAAGCTTTCTTT
clone_size: .; j_call: TRBJ1-2; v_call: TRBV18; d_call: .; cdr3_aa: CASSQEKNYGYTF; cdr3_nt: TGTGCCAGCTCACAGGAGAAGAACTATGGCTACACCTTC
clone_size: .; j_call: TRBJ2-3; v_call: TRBV6-5; d_call: .; cdr3_aa: CASEPGLSSTDTQYF; cdr3_nt: TGTGCCAGCGAACCGGGACTTTCTAGCACAGATACGCAGTATTTT
clone_size: few; j_call: TRBJ2-7; v_call: TRBV7-2; d_call: .; cdr3_aa: CASSLGLGEQYF; cdr3_nt: TGTGCCAGCAGCCTGGGACTCGGGGAGCAGTACTTC
clone_size: .; j_call: TRBJ1-6; v_call: TRBV15; d_call: .; cdr3_aa: CATSALGASSSPLHF; cdr3_nt: TGTGCCACCAGCGCACTGGGGGCGTCAAGTTCACCCCTCCACTTT
clone_size: .; j_call: TRBJ1-1; v_call: TRBV9; d_call: TRBD1; cdr3_aa: CASSVVAGGNTEAFF; cdr3_nt: TGTGCCAGCAGCGTGGTGGCAGGGGGGAACACTGAAGCTTTCTTT